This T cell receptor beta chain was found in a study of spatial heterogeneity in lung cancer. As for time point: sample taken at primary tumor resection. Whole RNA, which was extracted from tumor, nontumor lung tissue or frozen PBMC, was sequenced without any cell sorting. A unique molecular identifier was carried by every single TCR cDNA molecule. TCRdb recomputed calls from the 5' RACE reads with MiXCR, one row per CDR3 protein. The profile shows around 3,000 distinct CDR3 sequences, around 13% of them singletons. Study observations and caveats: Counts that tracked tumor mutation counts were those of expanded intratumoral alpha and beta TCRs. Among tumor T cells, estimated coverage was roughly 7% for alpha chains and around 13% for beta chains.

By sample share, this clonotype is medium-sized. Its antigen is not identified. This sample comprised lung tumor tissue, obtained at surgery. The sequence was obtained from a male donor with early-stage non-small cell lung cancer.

The CDR3 DNA reads as TGTGCCAGCAGCCAGTGGGGGAATCCCGAAGCTTTCTTT. Translating it yields CASSQWGNPEAFF. This chain links TRBV7-2 with TRBJ1-1; D possibly corresponds to TRBD1 (5 bases). V gave up 5 bases and J gave up 8 bases, with 15 bases separating them. Germline assignment: CDR1 SGHTA and CDR2 FQGNSA. The CDR3 covers 13 residues.